A selection of T cell receptor beta chains follows, all from one sample in a study of shared clonotypes between healthy human individuals. The assay was immunoSEQ multiplex PCR, and TCRdb's table has in-frame clones only and misses some. Seen here are about 520,000 clones, approximately 78% observed once, and the top ten hold about 12%. Sequenced material: PBMCs. These receptors were obtained from a woman aged 40 to 50 in good health. Some clones in this sample may be carry-over from other donors' samples. Both conserved end residues are part of each CDR3. The D gene is left open where the match is weak. Only some rows state a clone size, as once, few, many or a class for expanded clones.

V,J,D,size,CDR3,DNA
TRBV28,TRBJ1-2,NA,NA,CASTSGGANYGYTF,TGTGCCAGCACTTCAGGAGGGGCCAACTATGGCTACACCTTC
TRBV4-2,TRBJ1-2,TRBD1,NA,CASSQAGTGPYGYTF,TGTGCCAGCAGCCAAGCCGGGACAGGGCCCTATGGCTACACCTTC
TRBV4-1,TRBJ1-2,NA,many,CASSQDEGTYGYTF,TGCGCCAGCAGCCAAGATGAGGGGACCTATGGCTACACCTTC
TRBV7-8,TRBJ2-2,NA,NA,CASSFRATGELFF,TGTGCCAGCAGCTTCCGCGCCACCGGGGAGCTGTTTTTT
TRBV11-2,TRBJ2-3,NA,NA,CASSLDPMTDTQYF,TGTGCCAGCAGCTTAGATCCCATGACAGATACGCAGTATTTT
TRBV5-4,TRBJ2-7,TRBD2,NA,CASSPGLGRAYEQYF,TGTGCCAGCAGCCCCGGTCTCGGGAGGGCCTACGAGCAGTACTTC
TRBV7-2,TRBJ1-1,NA,NA,CASSPAGGYSEAFF,TGTGCCAGCAGCCCCGCCGGGGGGTACAGTGAAGCTTTCTTT
TRBV25-1,TRBJ2-7,NA,NA,CASRGRPYEQYF,TGTGCCAGCAGAGGCAGGCCCTACGAGCAGTACTTC
TRBV11-2,TRBJ2-1,NA,NA,CASSQFNEQFF,TGTGCCAGCAGCCAATTCAATGAGCAGTTCTTC
TRBV7-2,TRBJ2-1,TRBD1,NA,CASSSYPGQIDYNEQFF,TGTGCCAGCAGCTCTTACCCGGGACAGATAGACTACAATGAGCAGTTCTTC